The rows below give T cell receptor beta chains drawn from one sample of a study of cytomegalovirus exposure and HLA in healthy donors. Only in-frame clones appear in the TCRdb table, and some are missing; sequencing was by immunoSEQ multiplex PCR. The table records about 150,000 clones, over 70% of them present only once. The sequencing input was PBMCs. These receptors were collected from a man aged 30 to 45 in good health and CMV-seronegative. The CDR3 runs from the conserved cysteine through the conserved F or W. The order of the fields is CDR3 DNA, CDR3 protein, clone size, V gene, D gene, J gene. The D gene is left open where the match is weak. Expanded clones get a size class; other rows say once, few or many, or leave the size out.

DNA: TGTGCCAGTAGTATTATCGGGAACTACGAGCAGTACTTC
CDR3: CASSIIGNYEQYF
size: few
V: TRBV19
D: .
J: TRBJ2-7

DNA: TGTGCCAGCAGTTACTCAGAGGAAGCAGATACGCAGTATTTT
CDR3: CASSYSEEADTQYF
size: .
V: TRBV6-5
D: .
J: TRBJ2-3

DNA: TGTGCCAGCGGAGACAGGGGGATCTTAAACACTGAAGCTTTCTTT
CDR3: CASGDRGILNTEAFF
size: few
V: TRBV6-1
D: TRBD1
J: TRBJ1-1

DNA: TGCGCCAGCAGCTTTGGCACAGGGATAATCTATGGCTACACCTTC
CDR3: CASSFGTGIIYGYTF
size: .
V: TRBV5-1
D: .
J: TRBJ1-2

DNA: TGTGCCAGCAGCTCCCGGGACAGGAAGCAGTTCTTC
CDR3: CASSSRDRKQFF
size: few
V: TRBV13
D: TRBD1
J: TRBJ2-1

DNA: TGTGCCAGCAGCGACGGACCTCCTGACAGAACCTATGGCTACACCTTC
CDR3: CASSDGPPDRTYGYTF
size: .
V: TRBV9
D: .
J: TRBJ1-2

DNA: TGTGCCAGCAGCTTGGTTTTTGAGACAGGAGGATGCCCCCAGCATTTT
CDR3: CASSLVFETGGCPQHF
size: .
V: TRBV5-4
D: .
J: TRBJ1-5

DNA: TGCAGCGTTGGGACAGTTGGCGAGACCCAGTACTTC
CDR3: CSVGTVGETQYF
size: .
V: TRBV29-1
D: .
J: TRBJ2-5

DNA: TGTGCCATCGGGGACAGCGTTATGAACACTGAAGCTTTCTTT
CDR3: CAIGDSVMNTEAFF
size: .
V: TRBV10-3
D: TRBD1
J: TRBJ1-1

DNA: TGTGCCAGTAGTAACAGGGGCACTGAAGCTTTCTTT
CDR3: CASSNRGTEAFF
size: .
V: TRBV19
D: TRBD1
J: TRBJ1-1

DNA: TGTGCCAGCAGTTCCAGACAGGGGGCGTACAATGAGCAGTTCTTC
CDR3: CASSSRQGAYNEQFF
size: .
V: TRBV27
D: TRBD1
J: TRBJ2-1

DNA: TGTGCCAGTAGTATCAGCCCGGGAGGCACTGAAGCTTTCTTT
CDR3: CASSISPGGTEAFF
size: few
V: TRBV19
D: .
J: TRBJ1-1

DNA: TGTGCCAGCAGCTTAGAGGGGCCATCCAACTATGGCTACACCTTC
CDR3: CASSLEGPSNYGYTF
size: .
V: TRBV7-9
D: .
J: TRBJ1-2

DNA: TGTGCCAGTAGTATACTAGCGTTAAGCACAGATACGCAGTATTTT
CDR3: CASSILALSTDTQYF
size: .
V: TRBV19
D: .
J: TRBJ2-3

DNA: TGTGCCATCAGTGATGGACAGGGTTCTCCCGGGGAGCTGTTTTTT
CDR3: CAISDGQGSPGELFF
size: .
V: TRBV10-3
D: TRBD1
J: TRBJ2-2

DNA: TGTGCCAGTAGTACTGGACAGGGGACCGGGGAGCTGTTTTTT
CDR3: CASSTGQGTGELFF
size: .
V: TRBV19
D: TRBD1
J: TRBJ2-2

DNA: TGTGCCAGCAGCCCATTAAGGGGGGGGCACACTGAAGCTTTCTTT
CDR3: CASSPLRGGHTEAFF
size: .
V: TRBV14
D: .
J: TRBJ1-1

DNA: TGTGCCAGCAGCCTGACTAGCGGGGGGGCCTACGAGCAGTACTTC
CDR3: CASSLTSGGAYEQYF
size: .
V: TRBV6-5
D: TRBD2
J: TRBJ2-7

DNA: TGTGCCAGCAGTCCACATCGACTAGCGGGGGCCGACAATGAGCAGTTCTTC
CDR3: CASSPHRLAGADNEQFF
size: .
V: TRBV27
D: TRBD2
J: TRBJ2-1

DNA: TGTGCCAGCATTTTTGGACAGGCAGGTTCCTACGAGCAGTACTTC
CDR3: CASIFGQAGSYEQYF
size: .
V: TRBV6-6
D: TRBD1
J: TRBJ2-7

DNA: TGCGCCAGCAGCTTGGGGCCGGGACTAGCGGCCCCAGATACGCAGTATTTT
CDR3: CASSLGPGLAAPDTQYF
size: .
V: TRBV5-1
D: TRBD2
J: TRBJ2-3

DNA: TGCGCCAGCAGCTTGGGAGGAGTCAATCAGCCCCAGCATTTT
CDR3: CASSLGGVNQPQHF
size: .
V: TRBV5-1
D: .
J: TRBJ1-5

DNA: TGTGCCAGCAGTTTGTGGACAGGGGGGAATGAGCAGTTCTTC
CDR3: CASSLWTGGNEQFF
size: .
V: TRBV28
D: TRBD1
J: TRBJ2-1

DNA: TGTGCCAGCTCACCGTCTAGCGGGAAGCAAGAGACCCAGTACTTC
CDR3: CASSPSSGKQETQYF
size: .
V: TRBV18
D: TRBD2
J: TRBJ2-5

DNA: TGTGCCAGCAGCTCCCGGGCAGGGGTTAACTATGGCTACACCTTC
CDR3: CASSSRAGVNYGYTF
size: .
V: TRBV7-2
D: .
J: TRBJ1-2

DNA: TGTGCCACCGGACAGCCCCTAGGTACTGGCTACACCTTC
CDR3: CATGQPLGTGYTF
size: .
V: TRBV15
D: .
J: TRBJ1-2

DNA: TGTGCCAGCTCACCCCCCCCAGGGTACCCAGATACGCAGTATTTT
CDR3: CASSPPPGYPDTQYF
size: .
V: TRBV18
D: .
J: TRBJ2-3

DNA: TGTGCCAGTAGTATTAGGGAGGAGGGCACTGAAGCTTTCTTT
CDR3: CASSIREEGTEAFF
size: once
V: TRBV19
D: .
J: TRBJ1-1

DNA: TGCGCCAGCCTCCCGTTGCCAGGGGCAAACTACGAGCAGTACTTC
CDR3: CASLPLPGANYEQYF
size: .
V: TRBV10-1
D: .
J: TRBJ2-7

DNA: TGTGCCAGCTCACCACGTCAATTCGGAGGGGCGACCTCCGGGGAGCTGTTTTTT
CDR3: CASSPRQFGGATSGELFF
size: .
V: TRBV18
D: .
J: TRBJ2-2

DNA: TGCGCCAGCAGCTTTACTAGCGGGGCGAACACCGGGGAGCTGTTTTTT
CDR3: CASSFTSGANTGELFF
size: .
V: TRBV5-1
D: TRBD2
J: TRBJ2-2

DNA: TGTGCCAGCAGCTTAGCATGGAGCAATAATTCACCCCTCCACTTT
CDR3: CASSLAWSNNSPLHF
size: .
V: TRBV7-2
D: .
J: TRBJ1-6

DNA: TGTGCCAGCAGCCGGGATGAGGGTTCCGACTATGGCTACACCTTC
CDR3: CASSRDEGSDYGYTF
size: few
V: TRBV11-2
D: .
J: TRBJ1-2

DNA: TGCAGTGCCGGACAGGGGGCAAACTATGGCTACCCCTTC
CDR3: CSAGQGANYGYPF
size: few
V: TRBV29-1
D: TRBD1
J: TRBJ1-2

DNA: TGTGCCATCAGGGGAGATGCTGAGCAGTTCTTC
CDR3: CAIRGDAEQFF
size: .
V: TRBV10-3
D: .
J: TRBJ2-1

DNA: TGTGCCACCAGCGGGACAGGGATCACCGGGGAGCTGTTTTTT
CDR3: CATSGTGITGELFF
size: .
V: TRBV10-3
D: TRBD1
J: TRBJ2-2

DNA: TGTGCCAGCAGGGGGGGTCCGGGACAGTTTGGCTACACCTTC
CDR3: CASRGGPGQFGYTF
size: .
V: TRBV7-2
D: TRBD1
J: TRBJ1-2

DNA: TGTGCCAGCAGCCAAGAGTGGGGAGGGGGCGAGCAGTACTTC
CDR3: CASSQEWGGGEQYF
size: .
V: TRBV4-2
D: .
J: TRBJ2-7

DNA: TGTGCCAGCAGCTTAGAGGGCGGGAAGGGCACTGAAGCTTTCTTT
CDR3: CASSLEGGKGTEAFF
size: .
V: TRBV7-2
D: .
J: TRBJ1-1

DNA: TGTGCCAGCTCACCAGGGGGAGGCGCCTCGGGGGAGCAGTACTTC
CDR3: CASSPGGGASGEQYF
size: .
V: TRBV18
D: .
J: TRBJ2-7

DNA: TGTGCCAGCAGCCAGACTAGCGGGGGGCCGAACTACGAGCAGTACTTC
CDR3: CASSQTSGGPNYEQYF
size: .
V: TRBV9
D: TRBD2
J: TRBJ2-7

DNA: TGTGCCAGCAGTTACTTCCGGGGCTCGGGAGATGAGCAGTTCTTC
CDR3: CASSYFRGSGDEQFF
size: .
V: TRBV6-5
D: .
J: TRBJ2-1

DNA: TGTGCCAGCAGTTCCGAGGACGGCTTGGGGGGGGGCTACACCTTC
CDR3: CASSSEDGLGGGYTF
size: .
V: TRBV28
D: .
J: TRBJ1-2

DNA: TGCGCCAGCAGCTTGATGGGCCAGGGACAGGGGGCACTTGAGCAGTTCTTC
CDR3: CASSLMGQGQGALEQFF
size: .
V: TRBV5-1
D: TRBD1
J: TRBJ2-1

DNA: TGTGCCAGCAGTTACTCGAGACAGGGGTGGCCTTCACCCCTCAACTTT
CDR3: CASSYSRQGWPSPLNF
size: .
V: TRBV6-5
D: TRBD1
J: TRBJ1-6

DNA: TGCGCCAGCAGCTGGGACAGGGGGGTAGGATCACCCCTCCACTTT
CDR3: CASSWDRGVGSPLHF
size: .
V: TRBV5-1
D: TRBD1
J: TRBJ1-6